The rows below give T cell receptor beta chains drawn from one sample of a study of OX40 agonist ivuxolimab in advanced cancers. The assay was immunoSEQ multiplex PCR, and TCRdb's table has in-frame clones only and misses some. Of roughly 58,000 clones listed, 84% are singletons. The sequenced sample was CD4+ or CD8+ T cells sorted from blood, obtained in a trial of the OX40 agonist ivuxolimab. The source is an adult with an advanced solid tumor such as melanoma, head and neck, liver or kidney cancer. CDR3s include the opening cysteine and the closing phenylalanine or tryptophan. Each record gives: V gene, clone size, J gene, CDR3 protein. Clone size, where shown, is once, few, many, or a class for clones that have expanded.

>TRBV5-4|.|TRBJ2-7
CASSLVRTEGEQYF
>TRBV18|.|TRBJ1-1
CASSPPGQGQTFF
>TRBV5-6|.|TRBJ1-4
CASSPGTGNNEKLFF
>TRBV9|.|TRBJ2-7
CASSVGGGGGPYEQYF
>TRBV20-1|.|TRBJ2-1
CSASGYNEQFF
>TRBV5-6|few|TRBJ2-5
CASSLERGGVETQYF
>TRBV4-1|.|TRBJ2-1
CASSQGFTKYNEQFF
>TRBV7-3|.|TRBJ2-1
CASSSRPGLAGYNEQFF
>TRBV10-3|.|TRBJ2-1
CAISGEQGEGSYNEQFF
>TRBV18|.|TRBJ1-1
CASSPPRGIIREAFF
>TRBV28|.|TRBJ1-5
CASMAGVDFQPQHF
>TRBV4-3|.|TRBJ1-4
CASSQQRQAFNEKLFF
>TRBV7-9|few|TRBJ1-4
CASSGQGGELFF
>TRBV7-2|.|TRBJ2-7
CASSLAHGREYEQYF
>TRBV2|.|TRBJ1-1
CASEMGGNTEAFF
>TRBV7-9|few|TRBJ2-3
CASRTGSPVDTQYF
>TRBV5-1|.|TRBJ1-2
CASSPRDSANYGYTF
>TRBV5-1|once|TRBJ2-3
CASSTGTTPWPDTQYF
>TRBV29-1|.|TRBJ1-1
CSGHGTGGTEAFF
>TRBV5-4|few|TRBJ1-2
CASSFSRTNYGYTF
>TRBV2|few|TRBJ2-4
CASSKGGIAKNIQYF
>TRBV6-4|.|TRBJ1-1
CASSPTGDGRRNTEAFF
>TRBV5-5|.|TRBJ2-3
CASRKAGVIDTQYF
>TRBV5-1|.|TRBJ1-1
CASSLILNTEAFF
>TRBV6-1|once|TRBJ1-5
CASSEYFQPQHF
>TRBV6-1|medium-sized|TRBJ2-7
CASSQRTVPYEQYF
>TRBV5-1|.|TRBJ1-4
CASSLVGAQTNEKLFF
>TRBV5-1|once|TRBJ2-1
CASSLQGIAYNEQFF
>TRBV19|few|TRBJ1-1
CASSMSGGRRVNTEAFF
>TRBV7-9|.|TRBJ2-4
CATRSPGDSLFGDIQYF
>TRBV6-5|.|TRBJ1-3
CASSYGPDSGNTIYF
>TRBV30|.|TRBJ2-7
CAWRRDLYEQYF
>TRBV27|once|TRBJ1-1
CASSLATGSRSEAFF
>TRBV11-3|.|TRBJ1-5
CASSLRQHNQPQHF
>TRBV5-4|few|TRBJ1-2
CASSRGQGPGFGYTF
>TRBV11-3|.|TRBJ2-5
CASSETSGATQETQYF
>TRBV9|.|TRBJ2-1
CASSVESPGVEAGGIYNEQFF
>TRBV6-6|once|TRBJ1-5
CASTVRTGQPQHF
>TRBV6-4|.|TRBJ1-1
CASRTTFLVNTEAFF
>TRBV11-1|.|TRBJ2-3
CASRGIGGPWDTQYF
>TRBV28|once|TRBJ2-7
CASRGGGLLYEQYF
>TRBV30|.|TRBJ2-3
CAWSRLESTDTQYF
>TRBV6-1|.|TRBJ2-7
CASSDTGTGDHEQYF
>TRBV5-1|.|TRBJ1-3
CASSRGAIGNTIYF
>TRBV6-6|.|TRBJ1-1
CASRQPGQGAEAFF
>TRBV6-5|.|TRBJ1-5
CASSIAWDQPQHF
>TRBV19|once|TRBJ2-7
CASSPQDSFYEQYF
>TRBV2|.|TRBJ2-5
CASAGTLDSQETQYF
>TRBV2|.|TRBJ2-3
CASGDRVSTDTQYF
>TRBV7-8|.|TRBJ1-3
CASSPGISGNTIYF
>TRBV15|.|TRBJ1-3
CATSSEANSGNTIYF
>TRBV10-3|.|TRBJ2-2
CAIRTGEGTGELFF
>TRBV9|.|TRBJ2-3
CASSVVRAGDTQYF
>TRBV9|.|TRBJ2-1
CASSASPGQLYNEQFF
>TRBV5-4|.|TRBJ1-1
CASSHSRGMNTEAFF
>TRBV6-1|.|TRBJ2-2
CASSPGTQKELFF